This T cell receptor beta chain appears in the sequencing data of a study of blood T cells in healthy people across ages. Study observations and caveats: Age advanced and TCR beta diversity per million T cells fell, roughly linearly. Both higher diversity and more naive CD4+ cells marked long-lived donors when set against aged donors.

Alongside a J-beta primer mix, a sample-barcoded 5' primer served in a second PCR lasting about 7 to 11 cycles. The authors tagged each cDNA molecule using a template-switch adaptor with 12 random nucleotides. A single record per CDR3 protein comes from TCRdb applying MiXCR to the 5' RACE reads. There are fewer than 1,200,000 distinct CDR3 sequences in the sample; less than 25% occur only once, and approximately 0.71% lies in the top ten. Germline CDR1 reads SQVTM; CDR2 reads ANQGSEA. The V segment lost 4 bases and the J segment 3 bases; nucleotides outside the gene matches: 4. The CDR3 is 13 residues long. This clonotype was observed a handful of times. Its antigen is not known. These data were also reused for a study on T cells of mothers and their children.

The gene calls are TRBV29-1 and TRBJ2-3; 7 positions match TRBD2. Specimen: blood. The sequence was collected from a girl aged 2 to 10 in good health. The chain's CDR3 is CSVAGGSTDTQYF. CDR3 DNA: TGCAGCGTTGCGGGCGGGAGTACAGATACGCAGTATTTT.